These 22 T cell receptor beta chains originate from one sample sequenced in a study of CD8+ T cells in alopecia areata. Extracted RNA was reverse transcribed, and the resulting cDNA served as sequencing template. Profiling relied on immunoSEQ multiplex PCR, and the TCRdb table lists in-frame clones only, not all of them. The table shows about 140,000 clones, with 62% occurring only once. Sequenced input: CD8+ T cells sorted from blood. These receptors came from a human donor in good health.

The J gene is TRBJ1-1, the V gene TRBV5-1; 7 bases map to TRBD1. The CDR3 covers 15 residues. Germline V gives CDR1 SGHRS, CDR2 YFSETQ. After removal of 3 bases from V and 5 bases from J, the junction contained 10 bases not matched to a gene. CDR3 coding DNA: TGCGCCAGCAGCTGGGGGGACAGCGGAGGGACTGAAGCTTTCTTT. Protein sequence: CASSWGDSGGTEAFF.

V usage is TRBV30 and J usage is TRBJ2-7, with D maybe TRBD1 (6 bases). V dropped 7 bases and J dropped 1 base, with 11 bases sitting between them. This CDR3 has 12 amino acids. Germline V lookup: CDR1 GTSNPN, CDR2 SVGIG (reference sequence). CDR3 DNA: TGTGCCTCGATAACAGGGTCCTACGAGCAGTACTTC. Its translation: CASITGSYEQYF. Looking up the rest from reference TRBV30 and TRBJ2-7 gives the full variable domain: SQTIHQWPATLVQPVGSPLSLECTVEGTSNPNLYWYRQAAGRGLQLLFYSVGIGQISSEVPQNLSASRPQDRQFILSSKKLLLSDSGFYLCASITGSYEQYFGPGTRLTVT.

V usage is TRBV7-2 and J usage is TRBJ1-2; D not certain. Germline-derived CDR1 and CDR2 are SGHTA and FQGNSA. This CDR3 has 16 amino acids. Trimming stripped 2 bases from V and 1 base from J, with 14 bases between. The CDR3 coding sequence is TGTGCCAGCAGCTTACTGGGAGGGTCTAATAACTATGGCTACACCTTC. The encoded protein is CASSLLGGSNNYGYTF.

This sequence joins TRBV29-1 and TRBJ2-1; maybe TRBD1 (5 bases). Germline V gene lookup returns CDR1 SQVTM and CDR2 ANQGSEA. The ends were cut back, 1 base at V and 9 bases at J, with 10 bases in the middle. This CDR3 region has 12 residues. The CDR3 sequence: CSVEGRGGEQFF. The CDR3 nucleotides read TGCAGCGTTGAAGGTAGGGGCGGTGAGCAGTTCTTC.

The chain is built from TRBV16 and TRBJ2-1; a possible D gene is TRBD2 (5 bases). There are 15 residues in the CDR3. V lost 4 bases and J lost 6, with 16 bases in between. Germline CDR1 is KGHSY and CDR2 is FQNENV. The CDR3 is CASSPMLRVGNEQFF. CDR3 in DNA: TGTGCCAGCAGCCCCATGTTGAGGGTAGGCAATGAGCAGTTCTTC.

This clone turned up a few times. V is TRBV6-6 and J is TRBJ2-7; D is unresolved. Deletions cut 3 bases from V and 3 bases from J, with 9 bases between. This CDR3 spans 13 amino acids. Germline V lookup: CDR1 MNHNY, CDR2 SVGAGI (reference sequence). CDR3 residues: CASSYSRYYEQYF. The CDR3 DNA reads as TGTGCCAGCAGTTATTCCAGGTACTACGAGCAGTACTTC.

This clone was seen more than once but under ten times. V usage is TRBV29-1 and J usage is TRBJ2-4; D is unclear. Germline CDR1 and CDR2: SQVTM and ANQGSEA. This CDR3 has 13 residues. The V end was cut by 5 bases, the J end by 4 bases, with 12 bases between. CDR3 bases: TGCAGCGTTTGGGCTATCCGGAAAAACATTCAGTACTTC. Translating it yields CSVWAIRKNIQYF.

For this clone: Relative to the germline gene, one junction end is altered; a read error may explain this. This sequence joins TRBV6-5 and TRBJ2-1; D not resolved. Germline V gene lookup returns CDR1 MNHEY and CDR2 SVGAGI. The CDR3 sequence is 12 residues long. CDR3: CASSYGYDEQFF. CDR3 nucleotide sequence: TGTGCCAGCAGTTACGGCTACGATGAGCAGTTCTTC.

For the CDR3, the DNA is TGTGCCAGCAGCCAAGAGCCCTCAGTGCTGGGAGGCTACACCTTC. This encodes CASSQEPSVLGGYTF. This chain uses TRBV4-2 with TRBJ1-2, with unresolved D. The V end was cut by 0 bases, the J end by 8 bases, with 16 bases between. CDR1 and CDR2 (germline): LGHNA, YNFKEQ. The CDR3 sequence is 15 residues long.

This sequence joins TRBV5-6 and TRBJ1-1; D is undetermined. Germline loops: CDR1 SGHDT, CDR2 YYEEEE. The CDR3 runs to 15 residues. V gave up 2 bases and J gave up 0 bases, with 11 bases separating them. CDR3 region: CASSFGNNLNTEAFF. The CDR3 bases are TGTGCCAGCAGCTTTGGGAACAATTTGAACACTGAAGCTTTCTTT.

The chain recombines TRBV7-9 with TRBJ2-7; the match to TRBD2 covers 8 bases. Germline V gene lookup returns CDR1 SEHNR and CDR2 FQNEAQ (reference sequence). This CDR3 contains 15 residues. The ends lost 4 bases at V and 4 bases at J; junction bases unmatched: 9. The CDR3 coding sequence is TGTGCCAGCAGCTCGACTAGCGCTCTAGTTTACGAGCAGTACTTC. It codes for CASSSTSALVYEQYF.

The chain couples TRBV13 to TRBJ2-5; no definite D call. The germline gives CDR1 PRHDT, CDR2 FYEKMQ (reference sequence). This CDR3 is 15 amino acids long. Trimming removed 0 bases at V and 4 bases at J, with 12 bases between. CDR3 amino acids: CASSLGPRAGETQYF. DNA for the CDR3: TGTGCCAGCAGCTTAGGACCCCGGGCAGGAGAGACCCAGTACTTC.

The chain recombines TRBV27 with TRBJ2-3; the match to TRBD1 covers 10 bases. In germline, CDR1 is MNHEY, CDR2 SMNVEV (reference sequence). With V trimmed by 5 bases and J by 5 bases, 4 bases remained unmatched. This CDR3 is 14 amino acids long. CDR3 region: CASSPRTGGDTQYF. CDR3 DNA sequence: TGTGCCAGCAGTCCCCGGACAGGGGGAGATACGCAGTATTTT.

The rearrangement uses TRBV13 and TRBJ2-1; D possibly matches TRBD1 or TRBD2 (7 bases each). The CDR3 has 15 residues. Germline V gene sequence: CDR1 PRHDT, CDR2 FYEKMQ (reference sequence). Between the trimmed V and J ends, which lost 3 bases and 6 bases, there was a span of 15 bases. The CDR3 nucleotides are TGTGCCAGCAGCTTCCCCAGGGGGGGGTTCAATGAGCAGTTCTTC. Translating gives CASSFPRGGFNEQFF.

The chain joins TRBV6-5 to TRBJ2-1, with 13 bases lining up with TRBD2. The V gene end was trimmed by 0 bases and the J gene end by 6 bases; junction bases not matched to a gene: 2. Germline loops: CDR1 MNHEY, CDR2 SVGAGI. This CDR3 is 16 amino acids long. CDR3 protein: CASSYSGLAGFNEQFF. The DNA for the CDR3 is TGTGCCAGCAGTTACTCGGGACTAGCGGGATTCAATGAGCAGTTCTTC.

J is TRBJ2-5 and V is TRBV5-4; 8 nucleotides align to TRBD1. Germline loops: CDR1 SGHNT, CDR2 YYREEE (reference sequence). V lost 4 bases and J lost 3; bases outside the gene matches: 11. This CDR3 spans 16 amino acids. The CDR3 loop reads CASSADRGTGEETQYF. The CDR3 DNA reads TGTGCCAGCAGCGCCGACCGAGGGACAGGAGAAGAGACCCAGTACTTC.

A few counts support this clone. This chain connects TRBV29-1 to TRBJ2-7; the D is unclear. The CDR3 totals 11 residues. V was shortened by 5 bases and J by 9 bases, with 14 bases between the two germline ends. The V gene's germline CDR1 is SQVTM and CDR2 ANQGSEA. This chain's CDR3 is CSVFSRQGQYF. The CDR3 DNA reads TGCAGCGTTTTCTCCCGACAAGGGCAGTACTTC.

Only one count was recorded for this clone. The rearrangement links TRBV14 to TRBJ2-1; D could derive from TRBD1 or TRBD2 (5 bases each). In germline, CDR1 is SGHDN, CDR2 FVKESK. V was pared by 4 bases and J by 5 bases, with 9 bases between. CDR3 length equals 13 residues. The CDR3 nucleotides are TGTGCCAGCAGCCTGGGACGGCACAATGAGCAGTTCTTC. Amino acid sequence: CASSLGRHNEQFF.

The rearrangement uses TRBV15 and TRBJ1-2, with D unresolved. CDR1 is LNHNV, CDR2 YYDKDF, per germline (reference sequence). The V end was cut by 4 bases, the J end by 4 bases, with 7 bases between. CDR3 size: 12 residues. The CDR3 region is CATSTSTYGYTF. In DNA form, the CDR3 reads TGTGCCACCAGCACCTCCACCTATGGCTACACCTTC.

The chain combines TRBV5-6 with TRBJ2-1, with D unresolved. The CDR3 has 12 amino acids. Per the germline V gene, CDR1 is SGHDT and CDR2 is YYEEEE. V was pared by 0 bases and J by 5 bases, with 3 bases between. The CDR3 sequence: CASSLADNEQFF. CDR3 coding DNA: TGTGCCAGCAGCTTGGCGGACAATGAGCAGTTCTTC.

The chain employs TRBV7-9 and TRBJ2-5, with D possibly being TRBD2 (6 bases). The CDR3 is 15 amino acids. The ends were cut back, 2 bases at V and 2 bases at J, with 12 bases in the middle. Germline CDR1 and CDR2: SEHNR and FQNEAQ (reference sequence). CDR3 nucleotides: TGTGCCAGCAGCTTAATGCTCAGCGGGCAAGAGACCCAGTACTTC. The encoded protein is CASSLMLSGQETQYF.

This clone was observed a handful of times. The chain couples TRBV29-1 to TRBJ2-1; tentative D call: TRBD2 (6 bases). Germline-derived CDR1 and CDR2 are SQVTM and ANQGSEA. V gave up 6 bases and J gave up 2 bases, with 17 bases separating them. This CDR3 contains 15 residues. This chain's CDR3 is CSVTPRDSTYNEQFF. In DNA, the CDR3 is TGCAGCGTAACCCCCAGGGACTCCACCTACAATGAGCAGTTCTTC.